These 22 T cell receptor beta chains were all obtained from the same sample, sequenced in a study of T cells after somatic rescue of genetic block. Sequencing used immunoSEQ multiplex PCR; TCRdb keeps in-frame clones, though not all of them. The data show 80,000 to 100,000 clones, over 80% seen once. The sequencing sample was made of peripheral blood mononuclear cells (PBMCs). These receptors originate from a woman aged 18 to 35.

The rearrangement joins TRBV6-1 to TRBJ2-2, with 9 bases lining up with TRBD2. The germline gives CDR1 MNHNS, CDR2 SASEGT. The CDR3 is 15 residues long. Losses at the gene ends were 4 bases for V and 5 bases for J; bases not matched to a gene: 5. The CDR3 region is CASSGDLAGTGELFF. As DNA, the CDR3 is TGTGCCAGCAGTGGTGATCTAGCGGGAACCGGGGAGCTGTTTTTT.

A single count supports this clone. The chain couples TRBV10-2 to TRBJ2-7, with TRBD1 as a possible D gene (6 bases). Germline V CDR1 and CDR2: WSHSY, SAAADI. Between the trimmed V and J ends, which lost 6 bases and 2 bases, there was a span of 11 bases. The CDR3 sequence is 13 residues long. CDR3 protein: CASRQGKPYEQYF. CDR3 nucleotide sequence: TGCGCCAGCAGGCAGGGGAAGCCCTACGAGCAGTACTTC.

CDR3 in amino acids: CASSLMGLAASYNEQFF. The DNA for the CDR3 is TGTGCCAGCAGTTTAATGGGACTAGCGGCCTCCTACAATGAGCAGTTCTTC. This chain links TRBV28 with TRBJ2-1; 11 nucleotides match TRBD2. V lost 2 bases, J lost 0 bases, and 3 bases stayed unmatched. This CDR3 has 17 residues. The germline V gene encodes CDR1 MDHEN and CDR2 SYDVKM.

As DNA, the CDR3 is TGTGCCAGCAGCCAAGGTAACCGACTAGCGGGTGCCTACGAGCAGTACTTC. Amino acid sequence: CASSQGNRLAGAYEQYF. This sequence joins TRBV4-2 and TRBJ2-7; 10 bases match TRBD2. CDR1 and CDR2 (germline): LGHNA, YNFKEQ. The V segment lost 1 base and the J segment 2 bases; nucleotides outside the gene matches: 8. This CDR3 spans 17 amino acids.

The V and J genes are TRBV7-2 and TRBJ2-5; 11 bases match TRBD1. Germline assignment: CDR1 SGHTA and CDR2 FQGNSA. The junction had 6 bases not matched to a gene; V was cut back by 4 bases and J by 5 bases. This CDR3 is 15 amino acids long. The CDR3 DNA follows: TGTGCCAGCAGCTCAGGGGACAGGGGGAGGGAGACCCAGTACTTC. This codes for CASSSGDRGRETQYF.

This sequence joins TRBV7-9 and TRBJ2-2; no clear D gene. The germline V gene has CDR1 SEHNR and CDR2 FQNEAQ (reference sequence). Trimming pared 1 base from V and 6 bases from J, leaving 9 bases between. This CDR3 comprises 14 residues. This CDR3 reads CASSLVDRPGELFF. The CDR3 DNA reads TGTGCCAGCAGCTTAGTGGATCGGCCCGGGGAGCTGTTTTTT. Variable domain in full (rest from reference TRBV7-9 and TRBJ2-2): DTGVSQNPRHKITKRGQNVTFRCDPISEHNRLYWYRQTLGQGPEFLTYFQNEAQLEKSRLLSDRFSAERPKGSFSTLEIQRTEQGDSAMYLCASSLVDRPGELFFGEGSRLTVL.

The chain joins TRBV23-1 to TRBJ1-2; perhaps TRBD1 as D (6 bases). TRBV23-1 counts as an open reading frame of uncertain function. This CDR3 is 18 amino acids long. Between the trimmed V and J ends, which lost 6 bases and 6 bases, there was a span of 29 bases. The CDR3 reads CASSETGHREAHRDGYTF. CDR3 DNA sequence: TGCGCCAGCAGCGAGACAGGCCACCGCGAAGCCCATAGGGATGGCTACACCTTC.

The chain recombines TRBV28 with TRBJ1-1; D is uncertain. From germline, CDR1 is MDHEN and CDR2 SYDVKM. This CDR3 comprises 14 residues. Trimming removed 6 bases from V and 1 base from J, with 12 bases in between. The CDR3 DNA is TGTGCCAGCAGACTCGTACTAGGGAACACTGAAGCTTTCTTT. Encoded protein: CASRLVLGNTEAFF.

V usage is TRBV5-1 and J usage is TRBJ1-1; TRBD1 agrees at 7 bases. The junction had 6 bases not matched to a gene; V was cut back by 4 bases and J by 0 bases. CDR1 is SGHRS and CDR2 is YFSETQ in the germline V gene. This CDR3 is 15 amino acids long. The CDR3 sequence: CASSPHRGMNTEAFF. Written as DNA, the CDR3 is TGCGCCAGCAGCCCTCACAGGGGCATGAACACTGAAGCTTTCTTT.

The chain combines TRBV4-1 with TRBJ2-2; a weak D match, TRBD1 (5 bases). The V and J ends lost 4 bases and 5 bases respectively, with 8 bases between them. The CDR3 length is 13 residues. Germline-derived CDR1 and CDR2 are MGHRA and YSYEKL. CDR3 loop: CASSRTQTGELFF. Here the CDR3 DNA reads TGCGCCAGCAGCCGGACACAAACCGGGGAGCTGTTTTTT.

The V call is TRBV6-1, the J call TRBJ2-2, with TRBD2 matching over 7 bases. This CDR3 has 14 amino acids. Germline CDR1 MNHNS, CDR2 SASEGT. With 7 bases clipped from V and 2 bases from J, the junction kept 4 bases outside the gene matches. DNA of the CDR3: TGTGCCAGCAAAACGGGACTAAACACCGGGGAGCTGTTTTTT. Translated: CASKTGLNTGELFF.

The V gene is TRBV28, the J gene TRBJ2-7; the D gene could be TRBD1 or TRBD2 (7 bases each). CDR1 is MDHEN and CDR2 is SYDVKM in the germline V gene. The CDR3 has 15 amino acids. V was clipped by 6 bases and J by 6 bases, with 21 bases between them. The CDR3 nucleotides read TGTGCCAGCAGATACACAGGGGAGGGGGTTCGCGAGCAGTACTTC. It specifies CASRYTGEGVREQYF. Variable domain in full (rest from reference TRBV28 and TRBJ2-7): DVKVTQSSRYLVKRTGEKVFLECVQDMDHENMFWYRQDPGLGLRLIYFSYDVKMKEKGDIPEGYSVSREKKERFSLILESASTNQTSMYLCASRYTGEGVREQYFGPGTRLTVT.

The chain uses TRBV12-5 and TRBJ2-2, with D perhaps matching TRBD1 or TRBD2 (5 bases each). Germline assignment: CDR1 LGHNT and CDR2 FRNRAP. The length of the CDR3 is 17 residues. V was cut by 5 bases and J by 7 bases, with 23 bases left in between. This CDR3 reads CASGPFGADLKDGELFF. In DNA form, the CDR3 reads TGTGCTAGTGGTCCCTTCGGGGCAGACCTAAAGGACGGGGAGCTGTTTTTT. The full variable domain, completed using reference TRBV12-5 and TRBJ2-2, is DARVTQTPRHKVTEMGQEVTMRCQPILGHNTVFWYRQTMMQGLELLAYFRNRAPLDDSGMPKDRFSAEMPDATLATLKIQPSEPRDSAVYFCASGPFGADLKDGELFFGEGSRLTVL.

The chain has TRBV28 and TRBJ1-4; no clear D. This CDR3 has 16 amino acids. The V gene's germline CDR1 is MDHEN and CDR2 SYDVKM. Trimming pared 5 bases from V and 0 bases from J, leaving 13 bases between. The CDR3: CASSPRHYPTNEKLFF. Written as DNA, the CDR3 is TGTGCCAGCAGTCCACGACATTACCCAACTAATGAAAAACTGTTTTTT.

This chain links TRBV30 with TRBJ1-5; D unclear. V shed 4 bases and J shed 6 bases, with 13 bases lying between them. Germline assignment: CDR1 GTSNPN and CDR2 SVGIG (reference sequence). There are 13 residues in the CDR3. The CDR3 DNA sequence: TGTGCCTGGACCCAAGGAGGTGGTCAGCCCCAGCATTTT. It codes for CAWTQGGGQPQHF. The full variable domain, its missing parts supplied by reference TRBV30 and TRBJ1-5, is SQTIHQWPATLVQPVGSPLSLECTVEGTSNPNLYWYRQAAGRGLQLLFYSVGIGQISSEVPQNLSASRPQDRQFILSSKKLLLSDSGFYLCAWTQGGGQPQHFGDGTRLSIL.

This chain links TRBV30 with TRBJ1-1; no clear D gene. The germline CDR1 and CDR2 sequences are GTSNPN and SVGIG (reference sequence). CDR3 length: 13 amino acids. Trimming pared 0 bases from V and 5 bases from J, leaving 10 bases between. The CDR3 DNA is TGTGCCTGGAGTGTAAGTCCGGGTACTGAAGCTTTCTTT. Translating it yields CAWSVSPGTEAFF.

This chain connects TRBV5-1 to TRBJ2-2; TRBD1 matches 10 bases. V was clipped by 3 bases and J by 4 bases; unmatched bases: 3. This CDR3 has 15 residues. The germline V gene encodes CDR1 SGHRS and CDR2 YFSETQ. The CDR3 spells CASSSGQGRTGELFF. In DNA, the CDR3 is TGCGCCAGCAGCTCGGGACAGGGGCGCACCGGGGAGCTGTTTTTT.

V and J are TRBV30 and TRBJ1-6, with D possibly being TRBD1 (6 bases). V lost 4 bases and J 0 bases, leaving 13 bases between the germline ends. Germline lookup yields CDR1 GTSNPN and CDR2 SVGIG (reference sequence). The CDR3 loop spans 16 amino acids. CDR3 amino acids: CAWNRGTSSYNSPLHF. The CDR3 nucleotides read TGTGCCTGGAATAGGGGGACGAGCTCCTATAATTCACCCCTCCACTTT.

This chain links TRBV18 with TRBJ1-1; the D gene is possibly TRBD1 (5 bases). The CDR3 is 15 amino acids. CDR1 is KGHSH and CDR2 is LQKENI in the germline V gene. V gave up 3 bases and J gave up 4 bases, with 15 bases separating them. CDR3 region: CASSPDMGAPTEAFF. CDR3 coding DNA: TGTGCCAGCTCACCGGACATGGGAGCCCCCACTGAAGCTTTCTTT. Variable domain in full (rest from reference TRBV18 and TRBJ1-1): NAGVMQNPRHLVRRRGQEARLRCSPMKGHSHVYWYRQLPEEGLKFMVYLQKENIIDESGMPKERFSAEFPKEGPSILRIQQVVRGDSAAYFCASSPDMGAPTEAFFGQGTRLTVV.

The chain has TRBV4-1 and TRBJ2-3, with D unresolved. In germline, CDR1 is MGHRA, CDR2 YSYEKL. With 4 bases removed from V and 7 bases from J, the gap between germline ends came to 12 bases. The CDR3 consists of 13 residues. As DNA, the CDR3 is TGCGCCAGCAGCCTCCTCAGGCCCCATACGCAGTATTTT. Its protein is CASSLLRPHTQYF.

This clone was detected only a few times. The chain uses TRBV12-5 and TRBJ1-3, with D hard to call. The CDR3 consists of 13 residues. V lost 1 base and J 1 base, leaving 2 bases between the germline ends. The germline gives CDR1 LGHNT, CDR2 FRNRAP. CDR3 bases: TGTGCTAGTGGTTTGGGATCTGGAAACACCATATATTTT. Its protein is CASGLGSGNTIYF.

This clone was observed a single time. This rearrangement joins TRBV5-1 to TRBJ1-2, with D perhaps TRBD1 (6 bases). The germline V gene encodes CDR1 SGHRS and CDR2 YFSETQ. The CDR3 totals 15 residues. V gave up 2 bases and J gave up 6 bases, with 17 bases separating them. The CDR3 spells CASSLWDKQKNGYTF. In nucleotides, the CDR3 is TGCGCCAGCAGCTTATGGGACAAGCAAAAGAATGGCTACACCTTC.